This T cell receptor beta chain emerged from a study of T-cell reconstitution after alpha-beta-depleted transplantation in children (dated by TCRdb to 2016 to 2017). About the investigation overall: The study quantitatively tracked T-cell immune reconstitution after TCRalphabeta/CD19-depleted allogeneic hematopoietic cell transplantation in children using TCR repertoire profiling.

Receptor libraries were prepared by PCR. Instrument on record: Illumina HiSeq 2500. TCR libraries were prepared with molecular barcoding, using unique molecular identifiers to normalize TCRbeta repertoire quantification. TCRdb reanalyzed the raw reads on its own, using fastp at Q25 for trimming and MiXCR for clone calling, and kept in-frame beta chains. Each entry is one CDR3 protein sequence, shown with its most common DNA and genes. The sample table holds 500,000 or so distinct CDR3 sequences, of which over 25% were seen once. The ten top clones hold 2% to 3% of the sample. From the germline V gene, CDR1 is SGHRS and CDR2 is YFSETQ. The CDR3 sequence holds 18 residues, the cysteine and phenylalanine included. Of the read, only the CDR3 DNA is kept; its 54 bases are in frame from base 1. Concerning this clonotype itself: Its antigen is currently not known. The junction departs from germline at one end; a sequencing error may be responsible.

The sequence links TRBV5-1 to TRBJ2-1; TRBD2 lines up with 15 middle nucleotides. This sample comprised PBMCs from the stem cell graft donor, obtained from the stem cell graft. This TCR came from a human donor who donated a stem cell graft to a child with aplastic anemia. The CDR3 reads CASSLDGLAGGPRNGQFF. The DNA reads as follows: TGCGCCAGCAGCTTGGATGGACTAGCGGGAGGGCCGAGGAATGGGCAGTTCTTC.